These T cell receptor beta chains were read from a single sample in a study of CD8+ T cells in alopecia areata. TCRdb's copy holds only in-frame clones and misses some; the assay was immunoSEQ multiplex PCR. The sample lists about 12,000 clones; roughly three fifths were seen once. The sequencing sample was made of skin. All receptors derive from a human donor with alopecia areata. Both conserved end residues are part of each CDR3. D genes are given only for firm matches.

len	v_gene	j_gene	d_gene	CDR3aa
15	TRBV5-1	TRBJ2-1	TRBD2	CASSLISGREGEQFF
11	TRBV29-1	TRBJ2-7	-	CSVTTAYEQYF
15	TRBV7-2	TRBJ2-7	-	CASSPPGRSFYEQYF
15	TRBV7-2	TRBJ1-5	-	CASSAGFGGEQPQHF
14	TRBV10-3	TRBJ2-7	-	CAISEGGGLHEQYF
18	TRBV19	TRBJ2-5	-	CASSNFLGGKSDQETQYF
12	TRBV6-1	TRBJ2-1	-	CASSERNNEQFF
15	TRBV9	TRBJ2-7	-	CASSVGSGATYEQYF
13	TRBV14	TRBJ1-2	-	CASSPTKAGGYTF
11	TRBV5-6	TRBJ2-7	-	CASSLGAEQYF
14	TRBV28	TRBJ2-5	TRBD1	CASSKQGARETQYF
15	TRBV7-2	TRBJ1-3	-	CASSENMPPGNTIYF
14	TRBV14	TRBJ2-7	-	CASSQDRGSYEQYF
14	TRBV4-3	TRBJ2-7	-	CASSQRPGSYEQYF
10	TRBV7-9	TRBJ1-2	-	CASRGAGYTF
15	TRBV9	TRBJ2-1	TRBD2	CASSSGGTRGNEQFF
11	TRBV29-1	TRBJ2-1	-	CSVVWINEQFF
15	TRBV5-6	TRBJ1-2	-	CASSPGVALTHGYTF
13	TRBV27	TRBJ2-7	TRBD1	CASSSRTGGEQYF
14	TRBV18	TRBJ1-1	-	CASSNNDGVTEAFF
14	TRBV11-2	TRBJ1-2	-	CASSLGGSNYGYTF
15	TRBV7-8	TRBJ2-5	TRBD2	CASSLSGGARETQYF
13	TRBV19	TRBJ1-4	TRBD1	CASTEQGIEKLFF
15	TRBV4-2	TRBJ2-1	-	CASSPMGVFYGEQFF
14	TRBV27	TRBJ1-1	-	CASSLSVMNTEAFF
16	TRBV28	TRBJ2-1	-	CASSLMGGSNYNEQFF
15	TRBV29-1	TRBJ2-7	TRBD2	CSVARLAGGNYEQYF
16	TRBV5-1	TRBJ1-3	-	CASRPIGPFSGNTIYF
13	TRBV4-3	TRBJ1-1	-	CASSQGQNTEAFF
14	TRBV7-3	TRBJ1-1	TRBD1	CASSFRGGYTEAFF
14	TRBV6-5	TRBJ1-1	-	CASSYVAQNTEAFF
13	TRBV28	TRBJ2-7	-	CASRGLGGYEQYF
14	TRBV7-6	TRBJ2-7	TRBD2	CASSQEGGPYEQYF
12	TRBV7-9	TRBJ2-5	-	CASSLGDSGKYF
14	TRBV6-1	TRBJ2-2	-	CASRTVLDTGELFF
14	TRBV27	TRBJ2-3	-	CASNRGQNTDTQYF
13	TRBV28	TRBJ2-4	TRBD2	CASQTGGKNIQYF
12	TRBV10-3	TRBJ2-7	-	CAIRQGGYEQYF
13	TRBV27	TRBJ1-1	-	CASSLGRGTEAFF
13	TRBV2	TRBJ1-4	-	CASCEVGGEKLFF
16	TRBV21-1	TRBJ2-7	-	CASSNLRGGRVGEQYF
16	TRBV7-9	TRBJ2-5	TRBD2	CASGSPSGAQSETQYF
13	TRBV2	TRBJ1-5	-	CASSGESNQPQHF
15	TRBV28	TRBJ2-7	TRBD1	CASSTRDRGYYEQYF
13	TRBV27	TRBJ2-3	TRBD1	CASRRDRGDTQYF
14	TRBV6-1	TRBJ2-7	-	CASSPRWTVYEQYF
15	TRBV7-9	TRBJ2-3	-	CASSPRAGDTDTQYF
12	TRBV9	TRBJ1-2	-	CASNDIGYGYTF
14	TRBV29-1	TRBJ1-2	TRBD1	CSVGPTGGNYGYTF
14	TRBV6-6	TRBJ2-3	TRBD2	CASSLTSVADTQYF
16	TRBV7-9	TRBJ2-1	TRBD2	CASSAAGTSGYNEQFF
19	TRBV5-5	TRBJ2-2	TRBD1	CASNSRRDRVNGAAGELFF
14	TRBV5-6	TRBJ2-2	-	CASSLTPGGYGLFF
11	TRBV2	TRBJ1-2	-	CASSVKGLGTF